What follows are 5 T cell receptor beta chains derived from one specimen sequenced in a study of low-dose radiotherapy and immunotherapy resistance in tumors. Covering alpha and beta chains, TRAV- and TRBV-specific primers were used for the first-strand cDNA. A roughly 20-cycle PCR with a constant-region primer and V-primer adapter amplified TCRs. TCRdb reprocessed the reads via MiXCR and lists one record per CDR3 protein. The sample contains about 11,000 distinct CDR3 sequences, around half of which appear only once. Receptor source: a human donor with advanced metastatic prostate, ovarian, gallbladder or colorectal cancer (not recorded which). This table probably holds off-target reads from a library built for another chain.

This clonotype has just a few counts. The chain uses TRBV12-3 or TRBV12-4 and TRBJ2-7; 10 bases fit TRBD1. The CDR3 spans 17 residues. Trimming took 3 bases from V and 4 from J; bases not matched to a gene: 12. CDR3 sequence reads: CASSFPKRQGARYEQYF. The CDR3 DNA sequence: TGTGCCAGCAGTTTCCCCAAGAGACAGGGGGCAAGGTACGAGCAGTACTTC.

This clonotype was counted only a few times. The chain recombines TRBV2 with TRBJ2-6; no clear D gene. Germline values: CDR1 SNHLY, CDR2 FYNNEI. Trimming pared 8 bases from V and 1 base from J, leaving 6 bases between. CDR3 size: 13 residues. CDR3 bases: TGTGCCAGCCCCCCTTCTGGGGCCAACGTCCTGACTTTC. It translates to CASPPSGANVLTF.

The chain joins TRBV10-1 to TRBJ2-4; 7 bases agree with TRBD1. V trimming: 9 bases; J trimming: 8 bases; junction bases outside the gene matches: 7. The length of the CDR3 is 12 residues. Germline loops: CDR1 WNHNN, CDR2 SYGVQD (reference sequence). The CDR3 spells CARRQGLYIQYF. In DNA form, the CDR3 reads TGCGCCAGAAGACAGGGTTTATACATTCAGTACTTC.

J is TRBJ1-4 and V is TRBV13; tentatively, D is TRBD1 (5 bases). The germline gives CDR1 PRHDT, CDR2 FYEKMQ (reference sequence). The V and J ends lost 5 bases and 2 bases respectively, with 12 bases between them. This CDR3 has 15 amino acids. For the CDR3, the DNA is TGTGCCAGCAGCGAAGGGACGGAGACTAATGAAAAACTGTTTTTT. This codes for CASSEGTETNEKLFF.

V gene TRBV19 combines with J gene TRBJ2-1; no firm D call. The V end was cut by 6 bases, the J end by 7 bases, with 7 bases between. The CDR3 runs 11 residues. The germline CDR1 and CDR2 sequences are LNHDA and SQIVND (reference sequence). CDR3 coding DNA: TGTGCCAGTAGCCTCGGGAATGAGCAGTTCTTC. It codes for CASSLGNEQFF.